A selection of T cell receptor beta chains follows, all from one sample in a study of cytomegalovirus exposure and HLA in healthy donors. Sequencing was performed with immunoSEQ multiplex PCR; in TCRdb, only in-frame clones are kept and a portion is missing. The sample contains about 240,000 clones, roughly 84% of which appear only once. The sequenced sample consisted of PBMCs. These receptor sequences come from a girl aged 2 to 9 in good health and CMV-seronegative. Both conserved end residues are part of each CDR3. A D gene is named only where the DNA matches it firmly. For some rows the clone size is stated as once, few or many, or as a class when expanded; others skip it.

v_call,d_call,cdr3_length,j_call,clone_size,cdr3_aa,cdr3_nt
TRBV29-1,-,13,TRBJ1-5,-,CSVPGQGAQPQHF,TGCAGCGTTCCGGGCCAGGGCGCCCAGCCCCAGCATTTT
TRBV2,-,16,TRBJ2-1,once,CASSELGAGSYNEQFF,TGTGCCAGCAGTGAACTGGGGGCGGGCTCCTACAATGAGCAGTTCTTC
TRBV5-1,TRBD1,14,TRBJ2-3,once,CASSGGQSTDTQYF,TGCGCCAGCAGCGGGGGACAGAGCACAGATACGCAGTATTTT
TRBV7-9,-,15,TRBJ2-1,-,CASSSLTRRHNEQFF,TGTGCCAGCAGCTCCCTGACTAGACGGCACAATGAGCAGTTCTTC
TRBV5-1,-,15,TRBJ2-7,-,CASSLERPQVYEQYF,TGCGCCAGCAGCCTAGAGAGGCCTCAAGTCTACGAGCAGTACTTC
TRBV5-1,TRBD1,14,TRBJ2-7,-,CASSRTGGSYEQYF,TGCGCCAGCAGCAGGACAGGGGGCTCCTACGAGCAGTACTTC
TRBV7-9,-,14,TRBJ2-5,once,CASTIGVSKETQYF,TGTGCCAGCACCATAGGGGTCAGTAAAGAGACCCAGTACTTC
TRBV19,-,13,TRBJ2-3,-,CASSLEGGDTQYF,TGTGCCAGTAGCTTGGAGGGAGGAGATACGCAGTATTTT
TRBV4-1,TRBD2,17,TRBJ2-1,-,CASSLRGTSEIPPEQFF,TGCGCCAGCAGCCTCAGGGGGACTAGCGAAATCCCCCCTGAGCAGTTCTTC
TRBV6-5,-,14,TRBJ2-7,-,CASSQRSVPYEQYF,TGTGCCAGCAGCCAACGTAGCGTCCCCTACGAGCAGTACTTC
TRBV9,TRBD2,17,TRBJ2-5,once,CASSVAGSGGPQETQYF,TGTGCCAGCAGCGTAGCGGGTAGCGGGGGACCCCAAGAGACCCAGTACTTC
TRBV7-2,TRBD2,18,TRBJ2-1,-,CASSLASPAGVHYNEQFF,TGTGCCAGCAGCTTAGCCTCCCCAGCGGGAGTGCACTACAATGAGCAGTTCTTC
TRBV5-1,TRBD2,16,TRBJ2-7,-,CASSLIGRAGRYEQYF,TGCGCCAGCAGCTTGATAGGGCGAGCGGGGCGCTACGAGCAGTACTTC
TRBV4-2,TRBD1,14,TRBJ1-3,-,CASSRDRAGNTIYF,TGTGCCAGCAGCCGGGACAGGGCTGGAAACACCATATATTTT
TRBV10-1,-,14,TRBJ2-7,-,CASSERYSTYEQYF,TGCGCCAGCAGTGAGCGGTACAGCACCTACGAGCAGTACTTC
TRBV6-5,-,12,TRBJ2-7,-,CASSVNSYEQYF,TGTGCCAGCAGTGTAAACTCCTACGAGCAGTACTTC
TRBV5-3,TRBD2,16,TRBJ2-3,-,CARSPLAGGITDTQYF,TGTGCCAGAAGCCCCCTAGCGGGGGGGATCACAGATACGCAGTATTTT
TRBV19,TRBD1,15,TRBJ1-5,few,CASSIDRGENQPQHF,TGTGCCAGTAGTATTGACAGGGGAGAGAATCAGCCCCAGCATTTT
TRBV28,-,13,TRBJ2-5,-,CASADSAQETQYF,TGTGCCAGCGCGGACAGTGCCCAAGAGACCCAGTACTTC
TRBV5-1,-,14,TRBJ1-1,-,CASSYLGREVEAFF,TGCGCCAGCAGCTACCTAGGCCGAGAGGTTGAAGCTTTCTTT
TRBV7-6,-,13,TRBJ1-2,-,CASSFQAHYGYTF,TGTGCCAGCAGCTTCCAAGCCCACTATGGCTACACCTTC
TRBV25-1,-,15,TRBJ2-1,-,CASSAGTISYNEQFF,TGTGCCAGCAGTGCGGGGACAATTTCCTACAATGAGCAGTTCTTC
TRBV19,TRBD1,17,TRBJ1-6,-,CASSISTTGSVGSPLHF,TGTGCCAGTAGTATATCAACGACAGGGAGTGTAGGTTCACCCCTCCACTTT
TRBV6-6,TRBD2,16,TRBJ2-5,once,CASSSGTMNYRVTQYF,TGTGCCAGCAGCTCCGGGACTATGAACTATCGGGTGACCCAGTACTTC
TRBV30,TRBD1,16,TRBJ1-6,once,CAWSQGPDRGGSPLHF,TGTGCCTGGAGCCAAGGTCCGGACAGGGGAGGGTCACCCCTCCACTTT